One T cell receptor (beta chain) is described in this entry. This sample was included in a study of blood T cell repertoires in COVID-19. Study-wide background: Sources were T cells, B-cell-depleted T cells, or PBMCs; the material itself was cDNA or gDNA.

Original analysis: Amplifying reference gene primers gave estimates of nucleated cell counts. Profiled with immunoSEQ multiplex PCR; TCRdb holds only in-frame clones, not every one. V and J calls plus clone size are reproduced from that table; the DNA served to infer D and trimming. Counted here are approximately 350,000 clones, about 86% occurring once; the ten biggest clones make up approximately 3.1%. Germline CDR1 and CDR2: LNHDA and SQIVND (reference sequence). The CDR3 totals 15 residues. V was clipped by 5 bases and J by 4 bases, with 16 bases between them. Sequencing used peripheral blood. The chain recombines TRBV19 with TRBJ2-3, with D perhaps TRBD2 (6 bases). The receptor's source is a man under 40 with active or convalescent COVID-19. This CDR3 is CASSVSGEGADTQYF. CDR3 sequence (DNA): TGTGCCAGTAGTGTCTCGGGGGAAGGGGCAGATACGCAGTATTTT.